The T cell receptor (beta chain) under discussion was sequenced for a study of regulatory T cells in long-lasting Graves disease. Findings and caveats of the study: There were preferences for TRBV28, TRBJ1-2 and TRBJ2-5 in persistent disease. Only a small sample size was used, which may have cut accuracy. Relative to new patients (around 1,000), persistent patients exhibited greater sharing of public clonotypes (about 3,000).

This clonotype was recorded many times. Its matching antigen is unknown. Researchers made TCR beta libraries by using iRepertoire HTBI primers and running Arm-PCR on CDR3 regions. TCRdb independently ran MiXCR on the multiplex PCR reads; one entry per CDR3 protein. The sample yields roughly 520,000 distinct CDR3 sequences, approximately 12% seen once. CDR3 length equals 15 residues. Germline CDR1 reads DFQATT; CDR2 reads SNEGSKA (reference sequence). Trimming took 6 bases from V and 2 from J; bases not matched to a gene: 9. Time point here: newly diagnosed GD, antithyroid drugs for less than 3 months. TCR sequences were obtained from RNA taken from PBMCs. A blood draw put around 9.3 milliliters of peripheral blood into EDTA tubes. These data also featured in a second study, about T cells in Graves' hyperthyroidism and ophthalmopathy.

This receptor was taken from a woman in her 30s with Graves disease. Sequenced material: peripheral blood mononuclear cells (PBMCs), taken at new diagnosis, from a patient treated with antithyroid drugs. The rearrangement joins TRBV20-1 to TRBJ2-3; 9 bases match TRBD2. CDR3: CSAFRTSAYTDTQYF. The CDR3 region has the DNA TGCAGTGCCTTCCGGACTAGCGCGTACACAGATACGCAGTATTTT.